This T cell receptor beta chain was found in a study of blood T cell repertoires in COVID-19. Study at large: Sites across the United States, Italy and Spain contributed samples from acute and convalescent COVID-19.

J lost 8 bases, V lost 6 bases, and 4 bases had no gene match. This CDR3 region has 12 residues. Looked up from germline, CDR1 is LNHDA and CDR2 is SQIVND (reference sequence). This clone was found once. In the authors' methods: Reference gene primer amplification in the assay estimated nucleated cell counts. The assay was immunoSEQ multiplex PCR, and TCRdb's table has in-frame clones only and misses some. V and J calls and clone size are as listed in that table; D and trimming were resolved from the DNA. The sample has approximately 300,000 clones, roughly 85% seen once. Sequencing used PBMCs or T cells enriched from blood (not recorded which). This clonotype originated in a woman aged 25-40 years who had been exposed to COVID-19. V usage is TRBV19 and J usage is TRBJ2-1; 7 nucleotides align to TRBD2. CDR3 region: CASSVAGHEQFF. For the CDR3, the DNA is TGTGCCAGTAGCGTAGCGGGTCATGAGCAGTTCTTC.